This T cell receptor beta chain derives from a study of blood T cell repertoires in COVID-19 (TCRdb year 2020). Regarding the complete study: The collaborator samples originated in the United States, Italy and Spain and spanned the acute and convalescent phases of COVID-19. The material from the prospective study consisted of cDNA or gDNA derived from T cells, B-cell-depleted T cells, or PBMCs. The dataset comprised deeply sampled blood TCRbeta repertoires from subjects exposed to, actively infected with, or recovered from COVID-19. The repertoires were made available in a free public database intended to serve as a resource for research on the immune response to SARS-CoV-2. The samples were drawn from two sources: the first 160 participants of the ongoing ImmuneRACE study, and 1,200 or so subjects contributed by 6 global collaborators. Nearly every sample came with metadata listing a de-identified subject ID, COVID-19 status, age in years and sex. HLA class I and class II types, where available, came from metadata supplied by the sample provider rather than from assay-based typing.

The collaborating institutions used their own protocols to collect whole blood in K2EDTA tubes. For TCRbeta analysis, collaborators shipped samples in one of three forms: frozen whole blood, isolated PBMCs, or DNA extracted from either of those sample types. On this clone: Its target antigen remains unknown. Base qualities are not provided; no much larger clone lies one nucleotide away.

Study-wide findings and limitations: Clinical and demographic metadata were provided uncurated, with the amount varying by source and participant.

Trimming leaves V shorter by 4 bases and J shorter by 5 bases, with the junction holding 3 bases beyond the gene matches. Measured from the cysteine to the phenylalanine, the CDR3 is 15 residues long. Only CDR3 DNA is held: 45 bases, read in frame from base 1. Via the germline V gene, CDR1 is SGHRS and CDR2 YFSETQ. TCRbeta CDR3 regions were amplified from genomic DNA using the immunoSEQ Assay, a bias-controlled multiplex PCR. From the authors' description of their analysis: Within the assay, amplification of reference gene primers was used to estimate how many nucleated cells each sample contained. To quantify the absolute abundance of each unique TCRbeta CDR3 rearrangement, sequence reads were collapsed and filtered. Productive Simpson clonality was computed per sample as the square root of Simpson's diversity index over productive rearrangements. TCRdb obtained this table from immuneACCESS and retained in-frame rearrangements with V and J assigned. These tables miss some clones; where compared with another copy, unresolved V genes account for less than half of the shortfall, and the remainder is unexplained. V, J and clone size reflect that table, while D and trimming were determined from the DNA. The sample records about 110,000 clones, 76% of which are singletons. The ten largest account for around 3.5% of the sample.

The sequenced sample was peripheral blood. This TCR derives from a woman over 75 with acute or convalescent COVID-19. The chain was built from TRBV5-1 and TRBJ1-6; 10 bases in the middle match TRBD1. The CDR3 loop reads CASSGGQGNNSPLHF. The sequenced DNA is TGCGCCAGCAGCGGGGGACAGGGGAATAATTCACCCCTCCACTTT.